A single sample gave rise to the 25 T cell receptor beta chains below, sequenced in a study of cytomegalovirus exposure and HLA in healthy donors. The method was immunoSEQ multiplex PCR; TCRdb's version includes in-frame clones alone and lacks a portion of them. Of around 250,000 clones in the sample, around 90% were seen once. The material sequenced was PBMCs. The receptors were sampled from a woman under 30 in good health and CMV-seronegative.

The chain has TRBV6-5 and TRBJ1-2; D gene unclear. V shed 6 bases and J shed 0 bases, with 8 bases lying between them. Per the germline V gene, CDR1 is MNHEY and CDR2 is SVGAGI. The CDR3 has 13 residues. The CDR3 spells CASSPLSNYGYTF. The CDR3 nucleotides are TGTGCCAGCAGCCCCCTTTCTAACTATGGCTACACCTTC.

This chain links TRBV4-1 with TRBJ1-4; D gene uncertain. The CDR3 contains 14 residues. V gave up 1 base and J gave up 4 bases, with 7 bases separating them. Germline assignment: CDR1 MGHRA and CDR2 YSYEKL. CDR3 coding DNA: TGCGCCAGCAGCCAAGTCAGTTATAATGAAAAACTGTTTTTT. Translated: CASSQVSYNEKLFF.

CDR3 sequence: CASSFQGEGGELFF. The CDR3 DNA is TGCGCCAGCAGCTTTCAGGGGGAAGGCGGGGAGCTGTTTTTT. The gene calls are TRBV5-1 and TRBJ2-2, with 7 bases identical to TRBD1. The V gene's germline CDR1 is SGHRS and CDR2 YFSETQ. Trimming cost V 2 bases and J 7 bases; bases outside gene matches: 5. The CDR3 is 14 residues long.

The DNA for the CDR3 is TGTGCCAGCAGTTCCCACAGGGCTGATAACTATGGCTACACCTTC. This encodes CASSSHRADNYGYTF. This rearrangement joins TRBV27 to TRBJ1-2; D is possibly TRBD1 (6 bases). CDR3 length: 15 residues. Deletions cut 4 bases from V and 1 base from J, with 13 bases between. CDR1 MNHEY and CDR2 SMNVEV come from the germline V gene (reference sequence).

The chain uses TRBV9 and TRBJ2-7; D call uncertain. Trimming took 0 bases from V and 5 from J, leaving 3 bases between them. Germline loops: CDR1 SGDLS, CDR2 YYNGEE. This CDR3 has 11 residues. This chain's CDR3 is CASSVGDEQYF. For the CDR3, the DNA is TGTGCCAGCAGCGTAGGCGACGAGCAGTACTTC.

The gene calls are TRBV11-3 and TRBJ2-2, with 7 bases aligning to TRBD1. Germline V gives CDR1 SGHNT, CDR2 YENEEA. Unmatched junction bases numbered 5, after V lost 4 bases and J lost 0 bases. This CDR3 comprises 16 residues. The DNA for the CDR3 is TGTGCCAGCAGCTGGGAGACAGGGTCGAACACCGGGGAGCTGTTTTTT. This codes for CASSWETGSNTGELFF.

The V call is TRBV7-8, the J call TRBJ2-2; no definite D call. V was trimmed by 5 bases and J by 3 bases, leaving 16 bases between them. The CDR3 is 16 amino acids. Germline V lookup: CDR1 SGHVS, CDR2 FQNEAQ. CDR3 loop: CASSLNTPGYTGELFF. As DNA, the CDR3 is TGTGCCAGCAGCCTAAATACACCCGGGTACACCGGGGAGCTGTTTTTT. The variable domain in full, with the rest retrieved from reference TRBV7-8 and TRBJ2-2, is GAGVSQSPRYKVAKRGQDVALRCDPISGHVSLFWYQQALGQGPEFLTYFQNEAQLDKSGLPSDRFFAERPEGSVSTLKIQRTQQEDSAVYLCASSLNTPGYTGELFFGEGSRLTVL.

The CDR3 bases are TGTGCCAGCAGTACCCCTCAGGGGGCCAGTCAGCCCCAGCATTTT. This gives the protein CASSTPQGASQPQHF. The V and J genes are TRBV7-2 and TRBJ1-5; 8 bases agree with TRBD1. With 6 bases clipped from V and 6 bases from J, the junction kept 10 bases outside the gene matches. This CDR3 contains 15 residues. Per germline, CDR1 SGHTA and CDR2 FQGNSA.

This clone was recorded only once. The chain couples TRBV28 to TRBJ2-7, with D maybe TRBD2 (6 bases). The V end was cut by 8 bases, the J end by 2 bases, with 13 bases between. CDR1 MDHEN and CDR2 SYDVKM come from the germline V gene. The CDR3 extends over 13 amino acids. This CDR3 is CASGMRGTYEQYF. The CDR3 region has the DNA TGTGCCAGCGGGATGCGGGGCACCTACGAGCAGTACTTC.

The gene calls are TRBV10-2 and TRBJ2-1; 11 bases are shared with TRBD2. The germline gives CDR1 WSHSY, CDR2 SAAADI. The CDR3 loop spans 15 amino acids. V shed 7 bases and J 5 bases; nucleotides not matched to a gene: 7. CDR3 amino acids: CASNPGLAENNEQFF. The CDR3 region has the DNA TGCGCCAGCAACCCGGGACTAGCGGAGAACAATGAGCAGTTCTTC.

This clone was picked up one time. The chain employs TRBV29-1 and TRBJ1-4; TRBD1 might be the D (6 bases). The CDR3 is made up of 13 amino acids. V was shortened by 5 bases and J by 5 bases, with 12 bases between the two germline ends. CDR1 is SQVTM, CDR2 ANQGSEA, per germline. CDR3 region: CSVYDRINEKLFF. The CDR3 region has the DNA TGCAGCGTTTACGACAGGATCAATGAAAAACTGTTTTTT.

The chain is built from TRBV28 and TRBJ2-3; TRBD1 might be the D (6 bases). Germline CDR1 MDHEN, CDR2 SYDVKM. This CDR3 contains 16 residues. V lost 8 bases to trimming and J lost 2 bases, with 20 bases between them. The CDR3: CASEPGDSIHTDTQYF. DNA of the CDR3: TGTGCCAGCGAGCCAGGGGATTCAATTCACACAGATACGCAGTATTTT.

As DNA, the CDR3 is TGTGCCAGCAGCCCTCCGGGTAGCGGGGGGTCCAACACCGGGGAGCTGTTTTTT. It specifies CASSPPGSGGSNTGELFF. The chain uses TRBV7-2 and TRBJ2-2; 10 bases align to TRBD2. The length of the CDR3 is 18 residues. Germline assignment: CDR1 SGHTA and CDR2 FQGNSA. The J segment lost 2 bases and the V segment lost 5 bases, leaving 11 bases of the junction unmatched.

This clone was seen only once. This chain connects TRBV27 to TRBJ2-2; D uncertain. Trimming stripped 2 bases from V and 5 bases from J, with 12 bases between. The CDR3 is 15 residues long. Germline V lookup: CDR1 MNHEY, CDR2 SMNVEV (reference sequence). In nucleotides, the CDR3 is TGTGCCAGCAGTTTAGGTAGCTTGAGTACCGGGGAGCTGTTTTTT. Translating gives CASSLGSLSTGELFF.

The J gene is TRBJ1-5, the V gene TRBV7-6; D remains ambiguous. The CDR3 loop spans 12 amino acids. Germline-derived CDR1 and CDR2 are SGHVS and FNYEAQ. V shed 0 bases and J shed 9 bases, with 6 bases lying between them. DNA of the CDR3: TGTGCCAGCAGCTTAGCGTCGGGGCCCCAGCATTTT. Translating gives CASSLASGPQHF.

This chain connects TRBV18 to TRBJ1-5; a possible D gene is TRBD1 (5 bases). CDR1 is KGHSH, CDR2 LQKENI, per germline. V was trimmed by 2 bases and J by 1 base, leaving 6 bases between them. This CDR3 comprises 14 residues. The CDR3 is CASSPGASNQPQHF. Here the CDR3 DNA reads TGTGCCAGCTCACCAGGGGCAAGCAATCAGCCCCAGCATTTT.

J is TRBJ2-3 and V is TRBV28; 8 bases map to TRBD2. This CDR3 region has 13 residues. Per the germline V gene, CDR1 is MDHEN and CDR2 is SYDVKM. Trimming removed 6 bases from V and 5 bases from J; junction bases left unmatched: 4. Written as DNA, the CDR3 is TGTGCCAGCAGGCCCGGGGGGGTAGATACGCAGTATTTT. Residues: CASRPGGVDTQYF.

The rearrangement uses TRBV2 and TRBJ2-1; D remains ambiguous. The V and J ends lost 3 bases and 0 bases respectively, with 12 bases between them. There are 16 residues in the CDR3. Per the germline V gene, CDR1 is SNHLY and CDR2 is FYNNEI. As DNA, the CDR3 is TGTGCCAGCAGTGAGGTTGCCGTGAGCTCCTACAATGAGCAGTTCTTC. Residues: CASSEVAVSSYNEQFF.

A word on this clone: The sample carries other DNA sequences with the same CDR3. This sequence joins TRBV19 and TRBJ1-1; maybe TRBD1 (5 bases). The CDR3 sequence is 13 residues long. V was trimmed by 2 bases and J by 1 base, leaving 5 bases between them. CDR1 is LNHDA and CDR2 is SQIVND in the germline V gene (reference sequence). In DNA form, the CDR3 reads TGTGCCAGTAGTATACAGGGGAACACTGAAGCTTTCTTT. It encodes CASSIQGNTEAFF.

The chain couples TRBV2 to TRBJ1-2, with D perhaps TRBD1 (6 bases). Per the germline V gene, CDR1 is SNHLY and CDR2 is FYNNEI. This CDR3 comprises 14 residues. Deletions cut 8 bases from V and 4 bases from J, with 17 bases between. CDR3 residues: CASVPLQGGYGYTF. CDR3 nucleotide sequence: TGTGCCAGCGTCCCGCTACAGGGCGGCTATGGCTACACCTTC.

The chain links TRBV28 to TRBJ2-3, with D tentatively TRBD2 (6 bases). In germline, CDR1 is MDHEN, CDR2 SYDVKM. This CDR3 has 13 residues. The ends were cut back, 7 bases at V and 8 bases at J, with 16 bases in the middle. This CDR3 reads CASIPSGVGTQYF. The CDR3 coding sequence is TGTGCCAGCATCCCCTCGGGGGTTGGTACGCAGTATTTT.

V and J are TRBV7-8 and TRBJ1-4; D is uncertain. The germline V gene encodes CDR1 SGHVS and CDR2 FQNEAQ. V gave up 5 bases and J gave up 8 bases, with 12 bases separating them. This CDR3 contains 13 residues. The CDR3 sequence is CASSQRKQEKLFF. The CDR3 bases are TGTGCCAGCAGCCAACGTAAACAGGAAAAACTGTTTTTT.

CDR3: CAWSVLLDWVSRETQYF. CDR3 coding DNA: TGTGCCTGGAGTGTACTCCTCGACTGGGTCTCGCGTGAGACCCAGTACTTC. The V gene is TRBV30, the J gene TRBJ2-5; unclear D gene. The CDR3 totals 17 residues. Germline-derived CDR1 and CDR2 are GTSNPN and SVGIG (reference sequence). Trimming removed 0 bases at V and 5 bases at J, with 22 bases between.

The chain is built from TRBV7-3 and TRBJ2-2; perhaps TRBD2 as D (5 bases). Trimming pared 5 bases from V and 6 bases from J, leaving 16 bases between. Germline V gene data show CDR1 as SGHTA and CDR2 as FQGTGA. This CDR3 contains 15 residues. The CDR3 region is CASSPREGRPGELFF. Written as DNA, the CDR3 is TGTGCCAGCAGCCCTAGAGAGGGAAGGCCCGGGGAGCTGTTTTTT.

The rearrangement joins TRBV6-5 to TRBJ1-4; D gene uncertain. The CDR3 consists of 14 residues. Germline-derived CDR1 and CDR2 are MNHEY and SVGAGI. The V gene lost 8 bases and the J gene lost 0 bases, with 10 bases spanning the gap. The CDR3 spells CASGLSATNEKLFF. As DNA, the CDR3 is TGTGCCAGCGGGCTTAGCGCAACTAATGAAAAACTGTTTTTT.